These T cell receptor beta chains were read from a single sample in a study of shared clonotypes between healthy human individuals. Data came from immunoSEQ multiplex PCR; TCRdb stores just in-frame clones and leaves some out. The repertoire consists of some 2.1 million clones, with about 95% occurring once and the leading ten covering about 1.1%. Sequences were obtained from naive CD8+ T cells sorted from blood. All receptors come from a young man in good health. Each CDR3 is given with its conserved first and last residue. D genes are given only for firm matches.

TGTGCCAGCAGCAACGGAGGGCAGAACGCAGATACGCAGTATTTT,CASSNGGQNADTQYF,15,TRBV21-1,.,TRBJ2-3
TGTGCCAGCAGTTACGGGACAGGGAGTGACTATGGCTACACCTTC,CASSYGTGSDYGYTF,15,TRBV6-5,TRBD1,TRBJ1-2
TGTGCCAGCTGGGGGTTGAGCTCCTACAATGAGCAGTTCTTC,CASWGLSSYNEQFF,14,TRBV2,.,TRBJ2-1
TGTGCCAGCAGTTTAACGGGACAGGGGAACACTGAAGCTTTCTTT,CASSLTGQGNTEAFF,15,TRBV28,TRBD1,TRBJ1-1
TGTGCCAGCAGTAAAACCCGGGACAGGGCCCCTTATGGCTACACCTTC,CASSKTRDRAPYGYTF,16,TRBV28,TRBD1,TRBJ1-2
TGCAGCGTTGGGGCCGGACAGGGGACCTACAATGAGCAGTTCTTC,CSVGAGQGTYNEQFF,15,TRBV29-1,TRBD1,TRBJ2-1
TGTGCCAGCAGCTTGTCCAGCAGCAGACCTGCAGATACGCAGTATTTT,CASSLSSSRPADTQYF,16,TRBV7-9,.,TRBJ2-3
TGTGCCAGCAGTGTACGGACATCCTACGAGCAGTACTTC,CASSVRTSYEQYF,13,TRBV25-1,.,TRBJ2-7
TGTGCTAGCAGCTTGACAGAGATCTCTGGAAACACCATATATTTT,CASSLTEISGNTIYF,15,TRBV7-7,.,TRBJ1-3
TGTGCCAGCAGTTTATTACCCCCCGGGACTAGCACAGATACGCAGTATTTT,CASSLLPPGTSTDTQYF,17,TRBV27,.,TRBJ2-3